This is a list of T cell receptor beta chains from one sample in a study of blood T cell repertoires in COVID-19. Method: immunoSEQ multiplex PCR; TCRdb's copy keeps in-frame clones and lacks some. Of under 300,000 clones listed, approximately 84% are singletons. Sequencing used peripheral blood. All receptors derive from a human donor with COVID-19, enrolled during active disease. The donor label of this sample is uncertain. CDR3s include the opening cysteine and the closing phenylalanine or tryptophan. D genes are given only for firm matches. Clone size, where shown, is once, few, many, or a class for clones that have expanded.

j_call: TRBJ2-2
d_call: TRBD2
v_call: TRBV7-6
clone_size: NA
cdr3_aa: CASSLVGLAGGNTGELFF
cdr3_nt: TGTGCCAGCAGCTTAGTGGGACTAGCGGGAGGAAACACCGGGGAGCTGTTTTTT

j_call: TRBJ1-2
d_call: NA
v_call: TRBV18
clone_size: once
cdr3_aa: CASSPVGGQGNYGYTF
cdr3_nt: TGTGCCAGCTCACCGGTTGGTGGGCAGGGAAACTATGGCTACACCTTC

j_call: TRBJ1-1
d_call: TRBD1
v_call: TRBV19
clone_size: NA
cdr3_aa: CASSSTGGYWTEAFF
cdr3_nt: TGTGCCAGTAGTTCTACAGGGGGCTATTGGACTGAAGCTTTCTTT

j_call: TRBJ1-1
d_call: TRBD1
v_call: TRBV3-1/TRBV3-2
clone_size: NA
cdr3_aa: CASSPGQGVSLNTEAFF
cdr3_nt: TGTGCCAGCAGCCCCGGACAGGGGGTATCTTTGAACACTGAAGCTTTCTTT

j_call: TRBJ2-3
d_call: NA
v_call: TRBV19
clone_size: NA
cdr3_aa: CASKRGGYSTDTQYF
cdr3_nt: TGTGCCAGTAAAAGGGGAGGCTACAGCACAGATACGCAGTATTTT

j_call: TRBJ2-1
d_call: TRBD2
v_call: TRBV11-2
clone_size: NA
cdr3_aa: CASSLASGSYNEQFF
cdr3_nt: TGTGCCAGCAGCTTAGCTAGCGGCTCCTACAATGAGCAGTTCTTC

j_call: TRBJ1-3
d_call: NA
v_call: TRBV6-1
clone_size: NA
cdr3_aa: CASSEAISTIYF
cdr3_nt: TGTGCCAGCAGTGAGGCCATCAGCACCATATATTTT

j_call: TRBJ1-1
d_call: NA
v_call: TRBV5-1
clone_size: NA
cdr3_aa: CASSWGGAEPEAFF
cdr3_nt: TGCGCCAGCAGCTGGGGGGGTGCCGAACCTGAAGCTTTCTTT

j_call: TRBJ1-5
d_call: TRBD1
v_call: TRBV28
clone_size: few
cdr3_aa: CASSFPGTGLSQPQHF
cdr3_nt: TGTGCCAGCAGTTTCCCTGGGACAGGGTTGAGTCAGCCCCAGCATTTT

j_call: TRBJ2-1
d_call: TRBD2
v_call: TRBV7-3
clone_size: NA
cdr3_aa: CASSPGTSPNEQFF
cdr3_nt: TGTGCCAGCAGCCCAGGGACTAGCCCCAATGAGCAGTTCTTC

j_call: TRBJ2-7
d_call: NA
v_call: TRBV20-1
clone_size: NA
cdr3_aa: CSARAPSFEYF
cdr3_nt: TGCAGTGCTAGAGCCCCCAGTTTCGAGTACTTC

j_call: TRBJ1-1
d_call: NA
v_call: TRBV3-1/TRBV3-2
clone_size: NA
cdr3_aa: CASSQEVLQKAFF
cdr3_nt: TGTGCCAGCAGCCAAGAGGTTTTACAGAAGGCTTTCTTT

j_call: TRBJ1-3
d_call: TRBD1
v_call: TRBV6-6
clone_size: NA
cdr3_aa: CASSPSWTGLQARGNTIYF
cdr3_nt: TGTGCCAGCAGTCCCTCCTGGACAGGACTACAGGCTCGGGGAAACACCATATATTTT

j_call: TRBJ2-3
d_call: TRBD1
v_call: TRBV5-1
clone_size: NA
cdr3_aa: CASSIRDRGYSTDTQYF
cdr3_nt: TGCGCCAGCAGCATCCGGGACAGGGGGTATAGCACAGATACGCAGTATTTT

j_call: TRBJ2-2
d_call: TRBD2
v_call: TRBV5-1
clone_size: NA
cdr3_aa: CASSLNGLAGVTGELFF
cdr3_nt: TGCGCCAGCAGCTTGAACGGACTAGCGGGAGTTACCGGGGAGCTGTTTTTT

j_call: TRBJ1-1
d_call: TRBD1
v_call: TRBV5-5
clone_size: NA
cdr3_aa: CASSLVTGGNTEAFF
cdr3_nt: TGTGCCAGCAGCTTGGTGACAGGGGGGAACACTGAAGCTTTCTTT

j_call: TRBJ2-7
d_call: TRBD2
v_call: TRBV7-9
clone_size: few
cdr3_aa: CASSFSGAGGYEQYF
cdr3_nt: TGTGCCAGCAGCTTCAGTGGAGCGGGAGGCTACGAGCAGTACTTC

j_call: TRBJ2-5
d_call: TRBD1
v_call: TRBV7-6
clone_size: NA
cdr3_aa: CASSPTQGSETQYF
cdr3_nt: TGTGCCAGCAGCCCAACACAGGGGTCGGAGACCCAGTACTTC

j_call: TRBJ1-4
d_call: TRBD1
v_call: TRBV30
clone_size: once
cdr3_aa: CAWSVDRGEKLFF
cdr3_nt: TGTGCCTGGAGTGTAGACAGGGGTGAAAAACTGTTTTTT

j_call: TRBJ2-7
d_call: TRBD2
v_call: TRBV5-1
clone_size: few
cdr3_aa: CASSRGVPQYEQYF
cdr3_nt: TGCGCCAGCAGCCGGGGGGTCCCCCAGTACGAGCAGTACTTC

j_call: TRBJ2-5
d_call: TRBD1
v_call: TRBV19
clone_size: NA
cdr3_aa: CASRTTGAQETQYF
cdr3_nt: TGTGCCAGTAGGACGACAGGGGCTCAAGAGACCCAGTACTTC

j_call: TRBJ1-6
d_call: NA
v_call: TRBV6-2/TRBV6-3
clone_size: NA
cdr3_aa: CASSTGGGGGSPLHF
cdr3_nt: TGTGCCAGCAGTACCGGGGGTGGTGGCGGTTCACCCCTCCACTTT

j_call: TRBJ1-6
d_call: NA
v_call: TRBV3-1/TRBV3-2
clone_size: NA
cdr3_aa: CASSQGRSNSPLHF
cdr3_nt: TGTGCCAGCAGCCAAGGTCGTAGTAATTCACCCCTCCACTTT

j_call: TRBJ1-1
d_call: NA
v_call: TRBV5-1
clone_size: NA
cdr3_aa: CASSLAGGADTEAFF
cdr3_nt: TGCGCCAGCAGCTTGGCCGGGGGGGCTGACACTGAAGCTTTCTTT

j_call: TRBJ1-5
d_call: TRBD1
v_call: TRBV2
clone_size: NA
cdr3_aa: CASSAPKGGGEQPQHF
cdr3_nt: TGTGCCAGCAGCGCTCCAAAAGGAGGGGGCGAACAGCCCCAGCATTTT

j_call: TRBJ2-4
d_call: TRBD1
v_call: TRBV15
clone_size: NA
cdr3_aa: CATSEGDRGPKNIQYF
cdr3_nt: TGTGCCACCAGCGAGGGTGACAGGGGCCCTAAAAACATTCAGTACTTC

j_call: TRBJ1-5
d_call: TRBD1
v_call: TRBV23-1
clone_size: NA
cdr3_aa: CASSRTGAAYGNQPQHF
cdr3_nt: TGCGCCAGCAGTCGGACAGGGGCTGCTTATGGCAATCAGCCCCAGCATTTT

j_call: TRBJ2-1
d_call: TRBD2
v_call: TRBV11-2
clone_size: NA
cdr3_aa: CASSPGLAVYNEQFF
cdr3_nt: TGTGCCAGCAGCCCGGGACTAGCGGTCTACAATGAGCAGTTCTTC